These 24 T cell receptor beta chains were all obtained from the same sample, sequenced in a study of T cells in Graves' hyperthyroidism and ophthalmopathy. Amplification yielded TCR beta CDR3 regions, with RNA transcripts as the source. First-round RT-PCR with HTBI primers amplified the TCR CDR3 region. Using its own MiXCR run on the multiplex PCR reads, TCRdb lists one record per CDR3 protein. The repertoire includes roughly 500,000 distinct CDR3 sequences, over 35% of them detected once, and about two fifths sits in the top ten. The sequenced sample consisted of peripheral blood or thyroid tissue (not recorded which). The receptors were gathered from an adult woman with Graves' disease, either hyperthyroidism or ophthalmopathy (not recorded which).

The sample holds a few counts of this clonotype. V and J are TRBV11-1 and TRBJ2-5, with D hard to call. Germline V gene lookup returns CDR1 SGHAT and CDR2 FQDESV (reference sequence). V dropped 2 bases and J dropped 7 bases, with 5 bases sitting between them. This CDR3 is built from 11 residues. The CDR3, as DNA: TGTGCCAGCAGCTTAATGGGGACCCAGTACTTC. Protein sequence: CASSLMGTQYF.

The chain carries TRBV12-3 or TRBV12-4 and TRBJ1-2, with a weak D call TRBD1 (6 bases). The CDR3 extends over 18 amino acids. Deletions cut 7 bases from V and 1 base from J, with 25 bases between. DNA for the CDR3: TGTGCCAGCACACTGGGGTTATTTAGGACAGCGGATAACTATGGCTACACCTTC. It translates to CASTLGLFRTADNYGYTF.

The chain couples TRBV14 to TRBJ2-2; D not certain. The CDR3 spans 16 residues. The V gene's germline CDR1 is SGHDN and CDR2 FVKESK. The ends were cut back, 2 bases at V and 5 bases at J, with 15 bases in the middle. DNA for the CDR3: TGTGCCAGCAGCCAAATTGTCCCCCGGCGAACCGGGGAGCTGTTTTTT. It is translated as CASSQIVPRRTGELFF.

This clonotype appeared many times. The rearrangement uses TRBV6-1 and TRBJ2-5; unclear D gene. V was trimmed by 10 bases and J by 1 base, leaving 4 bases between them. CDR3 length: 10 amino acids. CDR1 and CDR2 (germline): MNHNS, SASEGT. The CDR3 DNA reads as TGTGCCATCCTCCAAGAGACCCAGTACTTC. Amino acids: CAILQETQYF.

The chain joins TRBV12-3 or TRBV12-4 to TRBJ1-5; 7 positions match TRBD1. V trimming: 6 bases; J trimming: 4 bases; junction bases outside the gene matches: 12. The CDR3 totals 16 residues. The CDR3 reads CASSRSQGQLNQPQHF. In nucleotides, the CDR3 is TGTGCCAGCAGCAGATCCCAGGGACAGTTAAATCAGCCCCAGCATTTT.

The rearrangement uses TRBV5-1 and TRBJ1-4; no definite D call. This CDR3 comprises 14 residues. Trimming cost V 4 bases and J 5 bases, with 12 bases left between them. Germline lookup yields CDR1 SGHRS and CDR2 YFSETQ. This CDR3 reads CASSTRYGNEKLFF. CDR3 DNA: TGCGCCAGCAGCACGCGGTACGGGAATGAAAAACTGTTTTTT.

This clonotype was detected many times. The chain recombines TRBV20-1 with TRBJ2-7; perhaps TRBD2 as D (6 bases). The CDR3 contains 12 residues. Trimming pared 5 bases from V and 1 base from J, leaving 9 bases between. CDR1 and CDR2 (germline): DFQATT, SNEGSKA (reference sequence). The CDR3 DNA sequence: TGCAGTGCTGGGACTGATTCCTACGAGCAGTACTTC. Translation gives CSAGTDSYEQYF.

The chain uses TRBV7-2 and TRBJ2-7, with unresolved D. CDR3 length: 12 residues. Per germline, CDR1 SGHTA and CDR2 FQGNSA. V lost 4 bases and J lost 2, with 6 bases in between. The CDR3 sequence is CASSSSAYEQYF. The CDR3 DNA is TGTGCCAGCAGCTCGAGTGCCTACGAGCAGTACTTC.

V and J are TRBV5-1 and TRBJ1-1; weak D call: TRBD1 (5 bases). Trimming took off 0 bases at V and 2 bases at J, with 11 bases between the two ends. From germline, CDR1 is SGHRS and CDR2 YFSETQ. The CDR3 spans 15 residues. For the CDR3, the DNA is TGCGCCAGCAGCTTGGCCAGCGGGGGTAACACTGAAGCTTTCTTT. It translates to CASSLASGGNTEAFF.

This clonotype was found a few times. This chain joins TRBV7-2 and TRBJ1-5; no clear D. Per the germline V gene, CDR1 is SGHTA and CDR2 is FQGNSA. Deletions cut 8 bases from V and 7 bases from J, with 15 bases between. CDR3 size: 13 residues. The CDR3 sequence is CASGVGVGQPQHF. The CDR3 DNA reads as TGTGCCAGCGGGGTCGGCGTCGGGCAGCCCCAGCATTTT.

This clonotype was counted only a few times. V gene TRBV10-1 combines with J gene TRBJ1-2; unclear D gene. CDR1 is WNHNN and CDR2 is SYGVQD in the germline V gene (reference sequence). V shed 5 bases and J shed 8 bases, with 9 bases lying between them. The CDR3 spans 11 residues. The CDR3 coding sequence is TGCGCCAGCAGTCAGACGAAAGGCTACACCTTC. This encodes CASSQTKGYTF.

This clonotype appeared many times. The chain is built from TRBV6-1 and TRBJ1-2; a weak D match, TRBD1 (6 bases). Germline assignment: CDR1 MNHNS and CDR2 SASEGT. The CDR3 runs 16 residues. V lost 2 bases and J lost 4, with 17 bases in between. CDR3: CASSEPTGSGGYGYTF. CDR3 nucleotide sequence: TGTGCCAGCAGTGAACCCACAGGGTCCGGAGGCTATGGCTACACCTTC.

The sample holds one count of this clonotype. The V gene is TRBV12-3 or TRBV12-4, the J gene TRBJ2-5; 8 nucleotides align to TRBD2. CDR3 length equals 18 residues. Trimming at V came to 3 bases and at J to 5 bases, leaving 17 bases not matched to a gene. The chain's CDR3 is CASSFPPRMSGSRETQYF. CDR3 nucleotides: TGTGCCAGCAGTTTCCCCCCGCGAATGAGCGGGAGTCGGGAGACCCAGTACTTC.

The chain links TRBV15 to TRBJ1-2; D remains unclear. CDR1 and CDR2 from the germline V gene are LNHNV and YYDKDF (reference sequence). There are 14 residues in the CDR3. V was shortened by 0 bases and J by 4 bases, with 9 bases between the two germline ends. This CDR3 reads CATSRDRGFYGYTF. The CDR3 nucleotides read TGTGCCACCAGCAGAGATCGGGGATTCTATGGCTACACCTTC.

CDR3 DNA: TGTGCCAGCAGGCAAGACAGGGCGGGCACTGAAGCTTTCTTT. Encoded protein: CASRQDRAGTEAFF. The chain has TRBV7-9 and TRBJ1-1; 7 bases match TRBD1. Per the germline V gene, CDR1 is SEHNR and CDR2 is FQNEAQ (reference sequence). Losses at the gene ends were 6 bases for V and 4 bases for J; bases not matched to a gene: 8. The CDR3 covers 14 residues.

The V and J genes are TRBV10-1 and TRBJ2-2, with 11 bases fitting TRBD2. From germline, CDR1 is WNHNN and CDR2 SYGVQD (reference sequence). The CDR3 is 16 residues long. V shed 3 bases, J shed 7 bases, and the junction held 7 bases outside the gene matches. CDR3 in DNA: TGCGCCAGCAGTGATGGTAGCGGGAGGGCCGTCGGGGAGCTGTTTTTT. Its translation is CASSDGSGRAVGELFF.

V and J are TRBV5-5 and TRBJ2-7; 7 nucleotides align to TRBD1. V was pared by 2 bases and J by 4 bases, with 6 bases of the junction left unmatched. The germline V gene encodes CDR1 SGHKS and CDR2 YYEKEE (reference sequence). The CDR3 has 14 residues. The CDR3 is CASSLWGQSYEQYF. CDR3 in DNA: TGTGCCAGCAGCTTATGGGGACAGTCTTACGAGCAGTACTTC.

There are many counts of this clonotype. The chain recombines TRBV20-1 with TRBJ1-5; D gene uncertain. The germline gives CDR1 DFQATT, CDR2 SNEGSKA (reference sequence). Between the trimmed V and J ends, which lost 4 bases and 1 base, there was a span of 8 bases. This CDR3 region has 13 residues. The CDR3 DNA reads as TGCAGTGCTACACTGGAAAGCAATCAGCCCCAGCATTTT. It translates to CSATLESNQPQHF.

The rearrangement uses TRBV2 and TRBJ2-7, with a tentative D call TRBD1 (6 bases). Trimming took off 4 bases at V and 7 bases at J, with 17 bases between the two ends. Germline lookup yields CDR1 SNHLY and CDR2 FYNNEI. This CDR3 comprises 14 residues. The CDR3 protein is CASSGQDGTGEQYF. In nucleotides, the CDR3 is TGTGCCAGCAGTGGACAGGATGGCACCGGGGAGCAGTACTTC.

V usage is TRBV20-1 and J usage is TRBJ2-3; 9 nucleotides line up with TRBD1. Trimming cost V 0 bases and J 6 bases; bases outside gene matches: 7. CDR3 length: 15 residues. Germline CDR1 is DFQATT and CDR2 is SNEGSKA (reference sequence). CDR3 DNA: TGCAGTGCTAGAGATCCCGGGACAGGGTTGGATACGCAGTATTTT. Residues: CSARDPGTGLDTQYF.

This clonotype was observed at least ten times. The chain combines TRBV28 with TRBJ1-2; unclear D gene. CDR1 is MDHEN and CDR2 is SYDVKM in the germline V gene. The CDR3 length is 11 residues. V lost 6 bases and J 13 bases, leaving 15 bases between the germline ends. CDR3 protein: CASSSSSGVTF. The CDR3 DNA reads TGTGCCAGCAGCTCATCAAGTGGAGTCACCTTC.

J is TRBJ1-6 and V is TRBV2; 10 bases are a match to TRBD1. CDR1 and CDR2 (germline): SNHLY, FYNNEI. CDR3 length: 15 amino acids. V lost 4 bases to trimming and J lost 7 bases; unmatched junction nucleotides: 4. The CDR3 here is CASSVDRGPNSPLHF. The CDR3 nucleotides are TGTGCCAGCAGTGTCGACAGGGGGCCGAATTCACCCCTCCACTTT.

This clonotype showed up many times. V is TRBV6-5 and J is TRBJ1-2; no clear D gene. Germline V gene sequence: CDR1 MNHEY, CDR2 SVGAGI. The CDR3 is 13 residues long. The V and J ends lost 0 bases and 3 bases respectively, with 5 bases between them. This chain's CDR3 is CASSYSGYYGYTF. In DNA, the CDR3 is TGTGCCAGCAGTTACTCTGGGTACTATGGCTACACCTTC.

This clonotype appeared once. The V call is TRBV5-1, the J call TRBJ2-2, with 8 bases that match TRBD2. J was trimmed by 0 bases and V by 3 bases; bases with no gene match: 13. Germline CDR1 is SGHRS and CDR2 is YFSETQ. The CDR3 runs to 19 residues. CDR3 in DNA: TGCGCCAGCAGCTACACGGGACCGGGAGGGGATTCGAACACCGGGGAGCTGTTTTTT. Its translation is CASSYTGPGGDSNTGELFF.